This T cell receptor beta chain was found in a study of control samples from healthy donors and cancer patients. Assay: immunoSEQ multiplex PCR; the TCRdb copy retains only in-frame clones and omits some. The sample yields around 59,000 clones, roughly nine tenths seen once. This CDR3 comprises 14 residues. The V end lost 2 bases, the J end lost 4 bases, and 8 bases lay between the germline ends. Per the germline V gene, CDR1 is MNHNS and CDR2 is SASEGT. V is TRBV6-1 and J is TRBJ2-2; D is perhaps TRBD2 (5 bases). The sample taken for sequencing was PBMCs. This TCR came from a man aged 40-49 years with colorectal cancer. CDR3 protein: CASSERGFTGELFF. The CDR3 DNA reads TGTGCCAGCAGTGAACGGGGATTCACCGGGGAGCTGTTTTTT.